A selection of T cell receptor beta chains follows, all from one sample in a study of blood T cell repertoires in COVID-19. The repertoire was sequenced with immunoSEQ multiplex PCR; TCRdb's copy has only in-frame clones and lacks some. The data hold over 200,000 clones, with 84% observed a single time. Sequencing used PBMCs or T cells enriched from blood (not recorded which). The receptors shown here come from a woman in her thirties or forties who had recovered from COVID-19. CDR3s leave out the opening cysteine and the closing phenylalanine or tryptophan. The D gene is left open where the match is weak.

D | V | CDR3
. | TRBV19 | ASSIDRDQPQH
TRBD1 | TRBV4-1 | ASSQVGRGLWAGDTGELF
TRBD2 | TRBV6-5 | ASTSLAGVADTQY
. | TRBV27 | ASSRGGPPYEQY
TRBD1 | TRBV19 | ASSIDIGTGRRNQPQH
TRBD2 | TRBV5-1 | ASSVTSGSSGDTQY
. | TRBV29-1 | SEGGATDTQY
. | TRBV27 | ASSPVIRGTGELF
TRBD1 | TRBV14 | ASSQVGQGTGWHLDTQY
. | TRBV6-1 | ASSDTGRNQPQH
TRBD2 | TRBV6-5 | ASAPSGRAHNEQF
. | TRBV7-8 | ASRRRVGGLQADTQY
. | TRBV6-5 | ASKFPDLGYT
TRBD1 | TRBV6-1 | ASSEKKQGAGELF
. | TRBV6-5 | ASSNSGYGYT
. | TRBV28 | ASSLGGNEKLF
. | TRBV5-1 | ASRRGERNTEAF
TRBD1 | TRBV24-1 | ATSDPGTEGDTQY
. | TRBV29-1 | SVDGQGYYGYT
. | TRBV10-3 | AIGDEDKSYEQY
. | TRBV6-1 | ASSEYFGLIVSNQPQH
. | TRBV9 | ASSYGQNQETQY